The 27 T cell receptor beta chains below all came from one sample that was sequenced in a study of T cell repertoires in cytomegalovirus infection. TCRdb re-derived calls from the reads in MiXCR, one entry per CDR3 protein. This table holds nearly 450,000 distinct CDR3 sequences, around 32% found once. The sample consisted of PBMCs. The receptors originated from a human donor in good health (CMV status not recorded). Some clones in this sample may be carry-over from other donors' samples.

This clonotype was found many times. The rearrangement uses TRBV6-6 and TRBJ2-1; 13 nucleotides match TRBD2. In germline, CDR1 is MNHNY, CDR2 SVGAGI (reference sequence). The CDR3 has 15 residues. With V trimmed by 4 bases and J by 7 bases, 4 bases remained unmatched. Here the CDR3 DNA reads TGTGCCAGCAGTTCACTAGCGGGGGGGCGAAATGAGCAGTTCTTC. This sequence encodes CASSSLAGGRNEQFF.

The V and J genes are TRBV7-4 and TRBJ1-1, with 8 positions matching TRBD1. This CDR3 has 15 residues. Germline CDR1 is SGHVT and CDR2 is SQSDAQ. Trimming cost V 5 bases and J 2 bases; bases outside gene matches: 7. Here the CDR3 DNA reads TGTGCCAGCAGCGCCGGGACAGGCGGAAACACTGAAGCTTTCTTT. This translates into CASSAGTGGNTEAFF.

The V and J genes are TRBV6-1 and TRBJ1-2, with a possible D match to TRBD1 (6 bases). Germline CDR1 and CDR2: MNHNS and SASEGT. This CDR3 has 15 amino acids. The ends were cut back, 7 bases at V and 5 bases at J, with 20 bases in the middle. The CDR3 protein is CASNRDTAYGYGYTF. The CDR3 region has the DNA TGTGCCAGCAATCGGGACACGGCATATGGGTATGGCTACACCTTC.

A few counts support this clonotype. This chain links TRBV11-2 with TRBJ1-3; D is perhaps TRBD1 (5 bases). V was clipped by 6 bases and J by 5 bases, with 17 bases between them. The CDR3 is 15 residues long. The germline CDR1 and CDR2 sequences are SGHAT and FQNNGV. The CDR3 protein is CASSYDPGTRNTIYF. The CDR3 nucleotides read TGTGCCAGCAGTTATGATCCCGGGACGAGAAACACCATATATTTT.

Remarks on this clonotype: The CDR3 does not close with the conserved phenylalanine or tryptophan, likely indicating a read error. The rearrangement uses TRBV7-4 and TRBJ2-1; tentatively, D is TRBD1 (6 bases). This CDR3 has 15 residues. V lost 3 bases and J lost 5, with 14 bases in between. The germline V gene has CDR1 SGHVT and CDR2 SQSDAQ. The CDR3 region is CASSFLGDRNNEQFL. CDR3 bases: TGTGCCAGCAGCTTCCTAGGCGACAGGAACAATGAGCAGTTCTTA.

This clonotype has a handful of counts. The chain is built from TRBV15 and TRBJ1-2; D gene ambiguous. The CDR3 is 15 amino acids. Between the trimmed V and J ends, which lost 5 bases and 8 bases, there was a span of 21 bases. Germline lookup yields CDR1 LNHNV and CDR2 YYDKDF (reference sequence). The chain's CDR3 is CATSPRIEDFEGYTF. The DNA for the CDR3 is TGTGCCACCAGCCCACGAATCGAGGACTTTGAGGGCTACACCTTC.

The CDR3 sequence is CASSLHSDTQYF. The CDR3 DNA sequence: TGTGCCAGCAGCCTTCACTCTGATACGCAGTATTTT. This chain uses TRBV7-6 with TRBJ2-3; D is ambiguous. Looked up from germline, CDR1 is SGHVS and CDR2 is FNYEAQ. The CDR3 spans 12 residues. With 5 bases removed from V and 6 bases from J, the gap between germline ends came to 9 bases.

As for this clonotype: Compared with germline, one end of the junction differs, possibly owing to a read error. The chain is built from TRBV14 and TRBJ1-2; D uncertain. In germline, CDR1 is SGHDN, CDR2 FVKESK. CDR3 length equals 12 residues. The CDR3 protein is CASSPQPPGALF. The CDR3 nucleotides read TGTGCCAGCAGCCCGCAACCACCAGGTGCCTTATTC.

This clonotype was detected only a few times. As DNA, the CDR3 is TGTGCCAGCAGCCTCCTCACAGGGTTGAATCAGCCCCAGCATTTT. Protein product: CASSLLTGLNQPQHF. The chain combines TRBV28 with TRBJ1-5; a weak D match, TRBD1 (6 bases). Germline lookup yields CDR1 MDHEN and CDR2 SYDVKM. With 6 bases removed from V and 4 bases from J, the gap between germline ends came to 16 bases. This CDR3 is built from 15 residues.

The rearrangement links TRBV5-6 to TRBJ2-3; D gene uncertain. V was clipped by 3 bases and J by 0 bases, with 11 bases between them. The CDR3 has 15 amino acids. Germline CDR1 reads SGHDT; CDR2 reads YYEEEE. The CDR3 protein is CASSSPPWSTDTQYF. The CDR3 region has the DNA TGTGCCAGCAGCTCGCCCCCCTGGAGCACAGATACGCAGTATTTT. The full variable domain, rest sourced from reference TRBV5-6 and TRBJ2-3, is DAGVTQSPTHLIKTRGQQVTLRCSPKSGHDTVSWYQQALGQGPQFIFQYYEEEERQRGNFPDRFSGHQFPNYSSELNVNALLLGDSALYLCASSSPPWSTDTQYFGPGTRLTVL.

V gene TRBV5-5 combines with J gene TRBJ2-3, with TRBD1 matching over 7 bases. Germline V lookup: CDR1 SGHKS, CDR2 YYEKEE (reference sequence). J lost 4 bases, V lost 4 bases, and 12 bases had no gene match. The CDR3 runs to 16 residues. CDR3 sequence (DNA): TGTGCCAGCAGCCATCCGACAGGGAGTCTTGCAGATACGCAGTATTTT. This codes for CASSHPTGSLADTQYF.

This clonotype was counted only a few times. The V gene is TRBV7-9, the J gene TRBJ1-1; D gene ambiguous. CDR3 length: 14 amino acids. The germline V and J ends were trimmed by 3 bases and 2 bases, with 10 bases remaining between them. Germline CDR1 SEHNR, CDR2 FQNEAQ (reference sequence). The DNA of the CDR3 is TGTGCCAGCAGCTTGGTCAGACTTAACACTGAAGCTTTCTTT. Protein product: CASSLVRLNTEAFF.

This clonotype was recorded many times. The chain joins TRBV7-2 to TRBJ2-3; D unresolved. The V gene's germline CDR1 is SGHTA and CDR2 FQGNSA. Trimming removed 8 bases from V and 2 bases from J, with 17 bases in between. The CDR3 is 15 amino acids. The CDR3 sequence is CASAGTERPTDTQYF. The CDR3 nucleotides read TGTGCCAGCGCTGGTACGGAGAGACCCACAGATACGCAGTATTTT.

The V call is TRBV28, the J call TRBJ1-2; TRBD1 agrees at 7 bases. The CDR3 totals 12 residues. Trimming took 6 bases from V and 7 from J; bases not matched to a gene: 5. The V gene's germline CDR1 is MDHEN and CDR2 SYDVKM. The CDR3 DNA sequence: TGTGCCAGCAGCCGGACAGGTTCTGGCTACACCTTC. As protein: CASSRTGSGYTF.

V gene TRBV27 combines with J gene TRBJ1-5, with 8 positions matching TRBD1. The CDR3 consists of 16 residues. Trimming took 6 bases from V and 2 from J; bases not matched to a gene: 9. Germline-derived CDR1 and CDR2 are MNHEY and SMNVEV (reference sequence). The CDR3 protein is CASSYAGGSGNQPQHF. In DNA, the CDR3 is TGTGCCAGCAGCTACGCAGGGGGCAGCGGCAATCAGCCCCAGCATTTT.

This clonotype was counted a few times. V and J are TRBV28 and TRBJ1-5; no clear D. The CDR3 is made up of 15 amino acids. Trimming shortened V by 1 base and J by 3 bases, and 10 bases separated the two germline ends. Germline V gene sequence: CDR1 MDHEN, CDR2 SYDVKM. The CDR3 DNA is TGTGCCAGCAGTTTATTGAGGGCAGACAATCAGCCCCAGCATTTT. As protein: CASSLLRADNQPQHF.

The chain uses TRBV2 and TRBJ2-1; 11 bases match TRBD1. This CDR3 region has 15 residues. V gave up 4 bases and J gave up 4 bases; unmatched junction bases: 3. Per the germline V gene, CDR1 is SNHLY and CDR2 is FYNNEI. The CDR3 DNA reads TGTGCCAGCAGTGCCGGACAGGGGGCTTACAATGAGCAGTTCTTC. Its translation: CASSAGQGAYNEQFF.

This clonotype was counted between two and nine times. This chain connects TRBV7-9 to TRBJ1-1; D is ambiguous. V was trimmed by 5 bases and J by 3 bases, leaving 25 bases between them. CDR1 and CDR2 (germline): SEHNR, FQNEAQ (reference sequence). The CDR3 sequence is 18 residues long. The CDR3 DNA follows: TGTGCCAGCAGCCAAACCGAGGGTCGGCGGACCTGGGACACTGAAGCTTTCTTT. Protein sequence: CASSQTEGRRTWDTEAFF.

In its sample, this clonotype was seen a few times. This sequence joins TRBV20-1 and TRBJ1-2; TRBD1 matches 8 bases. CDR1 is DFQATT and CDR2 is SNEGSKA in the germline V gene (reference sequence). V lost 2 bases, J lost 5 bases, and 10 bases stayed unmatched. The CDR3 has 15 amino acids. The CDR3 DNA reads as TGCAGTGCTAGAACCCCGGACAGGGTCCGGTATGGCTACACCTTC. It encodes CSARTPDRVRYGYTF.

This chain uses TRBV4-2 with TRBJ1-5; 8 bases are shared with TRBD1. The CDR3 covers 15 residues. The germline V gene has CDR1 LGHNA and CDR2 YNFKEQ. Losses at the gene ends were 8 bases for V and 3 bases for J; bases not matched to a gene: 9. CDR3 DNA sequence: TGTGCCAGCGGACAGGGAGGGCGGCCCAATCAGCCCCAGCATTTT. It yields the protein CASGQGGRPNQPQHF.

The chain has TRBV6-8 and TRBJ1-1; tentatively, D is TRBD1 (5 bases). V dropped 2 bases and J dropped 1 base, with 11 bases sitting between them. The CDR3 consists of 15 residues. Per the germline V gene, CDR1 is MNHGY and CDR2 is SAAAGT. The CDR3, as DNA: TGTGCCAGCAGTTACATGCGACAGCAGAACACTGAAGCTTTCTTT. It yields the protein CASSYMRQQNTEAFF.

A few counts support this clonotype. The CDR3 nucleotides read TGTGCCAGCCGCCCAGGGGACAGATCCTACGAGCAGTACTTC. Amino acid sequence: CASRPGDRSYEQYF. The J gene is TRBJ2-7, the V gene TRBV19, with 7 bases fitting TRBD1. The CDR3 runs to 14 residues. Germline-derived CDR1 and CDR2 are LNHDA and SQIVND (reference sequence). The V gene end was trimmed by 9 bases and the J gene end by 1 base; junction bases not matched to a gene: 9.

This clonotype was found many times. The chain couples TRBV11-2 to TRBJ2-7, with TRBD1 matching over 8 bases. Trimming at V came to 0 bases and at J to 3 bases, leaving 19 bases not matched to a gene. The germline CDR1 and CDR2 sequences are SGHAT and FQNNGV. This CDR3 has 20 amino acids. The DNA for the CDR3 is TGTGCCAGCAGCTTAGATCTGACAGGGGCGTCCGTGTTGTCGAGCTACGAGCAGTACTTC. Residues: CASSLDLTGASVLSSYEQYF.

This clonotype was counted ten times or more. The chain links TRBV28 to TRBJ2-4; D may match TRBD1 or TRBD2 (6 bases each). The CDR3 has 18 amino acids. V shed 4 bases and J shed 5 bases, with 24 bases lying between them. The germline gives CDR1 MDHEN, CDR2 SYDVKM. This CDR3 is CASSYNPPGDKGENIQYF. The CDR3 region has the DNA TGTGCCAGCAGTTACAACCCCCCGGGGGACAAAGGGGAAAACATTCAGTACTTC.

This clonotype has more than one count but fewer than ten. This chain connects TRBV12-3 or TRBV12-4 to TRBJ1-6; maybe TRBD1 (6 bases). The CDR3 runs to 15 residues. Trimming took 6 bases from V and 8 from J, leaving 17 bases between them. In DNA form, the CDR3 reads TGTGCCAGCAGCCAACACCGACAGGCCGATTCACCCCTCCACTTT. It specifies CASSQHRQADSPLHF.

The rearrangement uses TRBV5-4 and TRBJ1-1, with no clear D. Between the trimmed V and J ends, which lost 4 bases and 2 bases, there was a span of 9 bases. The length of the CDR3 is 13 residues. The germline V gene has CDR1 SGHNT and CDR2 YYREEE (reference sequence). Here the CDR3 DNA reads TGTGCCAGCAGCCGCGGCAGTAACACTGAAGCTTTCTTT. It encodes CASSRGSNTEAFF.

A note on this clonotype: This may be a read error, as it is one base from a much larger clone. The chain employs TRBV12-3 or TRBV12-4 and TRBJ1-5; 7 bases align to TRBD1. The ends lost 7 bases at V and 7 bases at J; junction bases unmatched: 10. CDR3 length: 14 residues. The CDR3 DNA reads as TGTGCCAGCACTCCAGGGGGTGTGCGACAGCCCCAGCATTTT. This translates into CASTPGGVRQPQHF.